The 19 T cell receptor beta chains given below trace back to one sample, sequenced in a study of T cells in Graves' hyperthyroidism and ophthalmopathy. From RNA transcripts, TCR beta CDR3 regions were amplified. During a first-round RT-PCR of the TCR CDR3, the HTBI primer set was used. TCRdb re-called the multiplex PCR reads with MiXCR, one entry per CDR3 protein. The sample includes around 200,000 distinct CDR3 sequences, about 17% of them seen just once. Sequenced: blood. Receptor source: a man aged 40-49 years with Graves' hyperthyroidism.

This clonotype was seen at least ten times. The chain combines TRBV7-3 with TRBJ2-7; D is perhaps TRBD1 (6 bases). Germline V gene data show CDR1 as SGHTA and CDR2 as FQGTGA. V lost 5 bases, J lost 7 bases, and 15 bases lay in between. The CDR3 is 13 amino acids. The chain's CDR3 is CASSQGQLMEQYF. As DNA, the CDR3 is TGTGCCAGCAGCCAAGGACAGCTGATGGAGCAGTACTTC.

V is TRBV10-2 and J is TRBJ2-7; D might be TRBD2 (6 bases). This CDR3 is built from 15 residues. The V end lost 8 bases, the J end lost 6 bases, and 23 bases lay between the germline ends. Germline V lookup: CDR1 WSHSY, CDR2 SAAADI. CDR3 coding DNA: TGCGCCAGCGATATGGCGGGACCCTCCTCAGGCGAGCAGTACTTC. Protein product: CASDMAGPSSGEQYF.

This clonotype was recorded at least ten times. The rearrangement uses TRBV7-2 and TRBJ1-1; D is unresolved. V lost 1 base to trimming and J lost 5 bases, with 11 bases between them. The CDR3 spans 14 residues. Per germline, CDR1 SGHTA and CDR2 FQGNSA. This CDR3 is CASSLGLLGTEAFF. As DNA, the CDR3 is TGTGCCAGCAGCTTAGGACTATTGGGGACTGAAGCTTTCTTT. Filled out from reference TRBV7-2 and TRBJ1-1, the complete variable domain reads GAGVSQSPSNKVTEKGKDVELRCDPISGHTALYWYRQSLGQGLEFLIYFQGNSAPDKSGLPSDRFSAERTGGSVSTLTIQRTQQEDSAVYLCASSLGLLGTEAFFGQGTRLTVV.

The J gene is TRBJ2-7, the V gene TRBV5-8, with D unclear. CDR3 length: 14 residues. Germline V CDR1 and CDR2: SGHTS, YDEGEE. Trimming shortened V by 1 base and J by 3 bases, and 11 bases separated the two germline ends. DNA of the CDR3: TGTGCCAGCAGCTTGAGGGTCAGTGACTACGAGCAGTACTTC. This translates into CASSLRVSDYEQYF.

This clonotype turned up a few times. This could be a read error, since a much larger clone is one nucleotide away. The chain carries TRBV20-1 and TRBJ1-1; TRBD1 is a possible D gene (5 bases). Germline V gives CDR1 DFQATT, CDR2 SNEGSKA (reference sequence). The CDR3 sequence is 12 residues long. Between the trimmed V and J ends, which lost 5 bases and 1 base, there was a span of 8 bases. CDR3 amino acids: CSADGGNTEAFF. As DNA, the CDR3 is TGCAGTGCTGACGGGGGGAACACTGAAGCTTTCTTT.

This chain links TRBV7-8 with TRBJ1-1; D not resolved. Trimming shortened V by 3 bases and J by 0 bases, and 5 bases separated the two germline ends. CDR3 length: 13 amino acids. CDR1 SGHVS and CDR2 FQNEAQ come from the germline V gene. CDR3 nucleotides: TGTGCCAGCAGCTTGATCATGAACACTGAAGCTTTCTTT. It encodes CASSLIMNTEAFF. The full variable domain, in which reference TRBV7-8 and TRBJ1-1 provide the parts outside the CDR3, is GAGVSQSPRYKVAKRGQDVALRCDPISGHVSLFWYQQALGQGPEFLTYFQNEAQLDKSGLPSDRFFAERPEGSVSTLKIQRTQQEDSAVYLCASSLIMNTEAFFGQGTRLTVV.

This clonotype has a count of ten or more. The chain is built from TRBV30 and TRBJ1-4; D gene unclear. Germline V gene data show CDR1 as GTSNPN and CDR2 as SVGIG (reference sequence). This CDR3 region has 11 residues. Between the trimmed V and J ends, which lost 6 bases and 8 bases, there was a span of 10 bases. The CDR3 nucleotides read TGTGCCTGCTCAGGACGGGAAAAACTGTTTTTT. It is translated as CACSGREKLFF. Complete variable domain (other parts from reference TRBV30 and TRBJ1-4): SQTIHQWPATLVQPVGSPLSLECTVEGTSNPNLYWYRQAAGRGLQLLFYSVGIGQISSEVPQNLSASRPQDRQFILSSKKLLLSDSGFYLCACSGREKLFFGSGTQLSVL.

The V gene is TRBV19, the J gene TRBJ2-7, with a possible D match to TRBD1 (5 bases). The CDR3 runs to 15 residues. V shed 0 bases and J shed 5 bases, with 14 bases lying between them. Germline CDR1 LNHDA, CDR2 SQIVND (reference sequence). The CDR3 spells CASSIEPGRSHEQYF. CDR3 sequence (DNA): TGTGCCAGTAGTATAGAACCAGGGCGGTCCCACGAGCAGTACTTC.

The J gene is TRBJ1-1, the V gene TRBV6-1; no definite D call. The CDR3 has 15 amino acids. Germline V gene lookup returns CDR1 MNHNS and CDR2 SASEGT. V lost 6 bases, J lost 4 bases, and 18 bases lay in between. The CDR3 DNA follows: TGTGCCAGCAGCCTAAGGGCCCCCGTGACCACTGAAGCTTTCTTT. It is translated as CASSLRAPVTTEAFF.

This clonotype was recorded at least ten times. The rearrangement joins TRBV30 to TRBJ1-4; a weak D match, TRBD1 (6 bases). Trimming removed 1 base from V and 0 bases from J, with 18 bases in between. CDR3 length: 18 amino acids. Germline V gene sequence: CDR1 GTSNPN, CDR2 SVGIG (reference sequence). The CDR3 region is CAWSGKQGTGATNEKLFF. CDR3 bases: TGTGCCTGGAGTGGGAAACAGGGAACGGGTGCAACTAATGAAAAACTGTTTTTT.

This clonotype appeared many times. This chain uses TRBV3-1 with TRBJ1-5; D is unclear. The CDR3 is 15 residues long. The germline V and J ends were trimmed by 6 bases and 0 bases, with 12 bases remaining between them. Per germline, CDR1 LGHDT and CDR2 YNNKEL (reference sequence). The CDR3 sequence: CASSPSLVSNQPQHF. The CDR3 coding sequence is TGTGCCAGCAGTCCATCCCTCGTTAGCAATCAGCCCCAGCATTTT.

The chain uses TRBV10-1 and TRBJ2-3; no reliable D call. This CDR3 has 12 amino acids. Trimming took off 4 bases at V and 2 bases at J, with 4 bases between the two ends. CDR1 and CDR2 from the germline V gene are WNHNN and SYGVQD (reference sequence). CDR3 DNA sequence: TGCGCCAGCAGTGGAACCACAGATACGCAGTATTTT. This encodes CASSGTTDTQYF.

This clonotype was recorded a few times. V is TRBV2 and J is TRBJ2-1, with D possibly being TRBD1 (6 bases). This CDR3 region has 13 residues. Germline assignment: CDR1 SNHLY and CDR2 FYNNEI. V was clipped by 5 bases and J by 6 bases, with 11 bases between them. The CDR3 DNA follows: TGTGCCAGCAGTATTGCCAGGGGCAATGAGCAGTTCTTC. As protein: CASSIARGNEQFF.

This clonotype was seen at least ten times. CDR3 nucleotides: TGTGCCAGCAGTTTGACTGTGGATACGCAGTATTTT. Amino acid sequence: CASSLTVDTQYF. The gene calls are TRBV5-8 and TRBJ2-3; D is ambiguous. Trimming pared 5 bases from V and 6 bases from J, leaving 10 bases between. This CDR3 is built from 12 residues. Germline CDR1 SGHTS, CDR2 YDEGEE.

Here the CDR3 DNA reads TGCGCCAGCAGCCAAGGGGGACGGGGGAACACTGAAGCTTTCTTT. Translated, it gives CASSQGGRGNTEAFF. The V gene is TRBV4-3, the J gene TRBJ1-1; D might be TRBD1 (5 bases). The V and J ends lost 1 base and 1 base respectively, with 10 bases between them. The CDR3 length is 15 residues. The germline CDR1 and CDR2 sequences are LGHNA and YSLEER.

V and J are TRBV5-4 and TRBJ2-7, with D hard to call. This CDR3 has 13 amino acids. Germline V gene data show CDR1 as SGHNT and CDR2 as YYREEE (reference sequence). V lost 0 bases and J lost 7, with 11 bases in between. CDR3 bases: TGTGCCAGCAGCTTGGGACCGGAAGGGGAGCAGTACTTC. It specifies CASSLGPEGEQYF.

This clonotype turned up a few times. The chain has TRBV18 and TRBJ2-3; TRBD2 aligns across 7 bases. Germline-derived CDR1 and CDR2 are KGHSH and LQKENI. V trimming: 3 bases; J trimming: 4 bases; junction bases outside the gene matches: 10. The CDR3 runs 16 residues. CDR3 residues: CASSPPLPGGADTQYF. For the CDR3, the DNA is TGTGCCAGCTCACCCCCCCTTCCGGGAGGAGCAGATACGCAGTATTTT.

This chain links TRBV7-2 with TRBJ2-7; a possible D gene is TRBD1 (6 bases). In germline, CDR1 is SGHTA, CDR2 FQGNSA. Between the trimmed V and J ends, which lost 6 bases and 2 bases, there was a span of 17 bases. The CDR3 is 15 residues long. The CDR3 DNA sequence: TGTGCCAGCAGGCATGGTGTACAGGGTACCTACGAGCAGTACTTC. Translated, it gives CASRHGVQGTYEQYF.

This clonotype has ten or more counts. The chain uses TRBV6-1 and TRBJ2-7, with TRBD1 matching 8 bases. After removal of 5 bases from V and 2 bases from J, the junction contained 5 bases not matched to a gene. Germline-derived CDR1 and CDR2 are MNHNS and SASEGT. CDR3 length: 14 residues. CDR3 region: CASSNGQGTYEQYF. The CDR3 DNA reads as TGTGCCAGCAGTAACGGACAGGGCACCTACGAGCAGTACTTC.